Shown below are 9 T cell receptor beta chains from a single sample sequenced in a study of shared clonotypes between healthy human individuals. The table came from immunoSEQ multiplex PCR; TCRdb's copy has only in-frame clones and leaves some out. The profile covers roughly 2.1 million clones, with 85% to 95% appearing a single time and about 1.8% taken by the ten largest. CD45RO negativity and positive selection for CCR7 defined naive CD8 cells, a population that excluded terminally differentiated effector memory CD45RA+ cells. Input material: naive CD8+ T cells from PBMCs. The source is a man between 18 and 29 years old in good health. Some clones in this sample may be carry-over from other donors' samples.

This clone was seen once. The chain is built from TRBV7-4 and TRBJ1-4, with D uncertain. In germline, CDR1 is SGHVT, CDR2 SQSDAQ. CDR3 length: 13 residues. Deletions cut 5 bases from V and 5 bases from J, with 9 bases between. The CDR3 loop is CASSRDLNEKLFF. As DNA, the CDR3 is TGTGCCAGCAGCCGCGACCTCAATGAAAAACTGTTTTTT.

V and J are TRBV12-5 and TRBJ2-2, with D perhaps matching TRBD1 or TRBD2 (5 bases each). V was trimmed by 7 bases and J by 0 bases, leaving 15 bases between them. The length of the CDR3 is 16 residues. The V gene's germline CDR1 is LGHNT and CDR2 FRNRAP. The CDR3 here is CASAPSGTANTGELFF. CDR3 coding DNA: TGTGCTAGTGCCCCTTCAGGGACGGCGAACACCGGGGAGCTGTTTTTT.

The rearrangement uses TRBV19 and TRBJ1-5, with D possibly matching TRBD1 (5 bases). V was cut by 1 base and J by 7 bases, with 17 bases left in between. Germline V gives CDR1 LNHDA, CDR2 SQIVND (reference sequence). This CDR3 contains 16 residues. The CDR3 region has the DNA TGTGCCAGTAGTATAGCCCCCGGAGGGGAGGTCCAGCCCCAGCATTTT. Translation: CASSIAPGGEVQPQHF.

This clone was observed once. The rearrangement joins TRBV15 to TRBJ2-7; TRBD1 aligns across 7 bases. This CDR3 is built from 14 residues. Germline V gene lookup returns CDR1 LNHNV and CDR2 YYDKDF (reference sequence). After removal of 2 bases from V and 7 bases from J, the junction contained 8 bases not matched to a gene. The CDR3 region has the DNA TGTGCCACCAGCAGAAGACAGGGTTGGGTTGAGCAGTACTTC. Translation: CATSRRQGWVEQYF.

The chain carries TRBV5-6 and TRBJ2-7; the D is unclear. The CDR3 is 13 amino acids. Germline V gives CDR1 SGHDT, CDR2 YYEEEE. Between the trimmed V and J ends, which lost 4 bases and 3 bases, there was a span of 11 bases. DNA for the CDR3: TGTGCCAGCAGCCGACCAAACAACTACGAGCAGTACTTC. It encodes CASSRPNNYEQYF.

The rearrangement links TRBV9 to TRBJ2-3; no reliable D call. Germline CDR1 reads SGDLS; CDR2 reads YYNGEE. This CDR3 is 15 amino acids long. The V gene lost 4 bases and the J gene lost 0 bases, with 12 bases spanning the gap. CDR3 residues: CASSPIITSTDTQYF. The CDR3 coding sequence is TGTGCCAGCAGCCCCATAATCACTAGCACAGATACGCAGTATTTT.

The V call is TRBV19, the J call TRBJ1-1, with TRBD1 as a possible D gene (5 bases). CDR1 and CDR2 (germline): LNHDA, SQIVND (reference sequence). The CDR3 has 14 residues. With 6 bases removed from V and 0 bases from J, the gap between germline ends came to 11 bases. The CDR3 spells CASSKRQMNTEAFF. The CDR3 nucleotides read TGTGCCAGTAGCAAAAGACAGATGAACACTGAAGCTTTCTTT. The full variable domain, in which reference TRBV19 and TRBJ1-1 provide the parts outside the CDR3, is DGGITQSPKYLFRKEGQNVTLSCEQNLNHDAMYWYRQDPGQGLRLIYYSQIVNDFQKGDIAEGYSVSREKKESFPLTVTSAQKNPTAFYLCASSKRQMNTEAFFGQGTRLTVV.

About this clone itself: The sample holds other DNA sequences that translate to the same CDR3. The chain carries TRBV6-5 and TRBJ2-7; D possibly corresponds to TRBD2 (6 bases). In germline, CDR1 is MNHEY, CDR2 SVGAGI. Trimming stripped 6 bases from V and 3 bases from J, with 15 bases between. This CDR3 spans 14 amino acids. CDR3 amino acids: CASSPGTAIYEQYF. The CDR3 DNA reads TGTGCCAGCAGCCCCGGGACTGCAATCTACGAGCAGTACTTC.

V gene TRBV2 combines with J gene TRBJ2-6, with 13 bases fitting TRBD2. CDR3 length: 18 amino acids. Germline loops: CDR1 SNHLY, CDR2 FYNNEI. V was pared by 6 bases and J by 1 base, with 6 bases of the junction left unmatched. CDR3 DNA: TGTGCCAGCAGCCAACTAGCGGGAGGGGTGTCTGGGGCCAACGTCCTGACTTTC. Translating gives CASSQLAGGVSGANVLTF.